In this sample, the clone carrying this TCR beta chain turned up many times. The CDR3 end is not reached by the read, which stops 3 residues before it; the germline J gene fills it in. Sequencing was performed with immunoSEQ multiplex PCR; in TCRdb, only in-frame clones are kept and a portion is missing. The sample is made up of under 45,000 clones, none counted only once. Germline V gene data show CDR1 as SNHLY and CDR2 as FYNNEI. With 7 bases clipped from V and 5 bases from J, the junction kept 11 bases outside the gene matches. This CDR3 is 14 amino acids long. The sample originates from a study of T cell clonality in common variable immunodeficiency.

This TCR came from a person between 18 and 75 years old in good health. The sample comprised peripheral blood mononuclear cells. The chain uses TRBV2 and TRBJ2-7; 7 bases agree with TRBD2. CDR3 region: CASTPWDYVHEQYF. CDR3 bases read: TGTGCCAGCACTCCGTGGGACTACGTCCACGAG.